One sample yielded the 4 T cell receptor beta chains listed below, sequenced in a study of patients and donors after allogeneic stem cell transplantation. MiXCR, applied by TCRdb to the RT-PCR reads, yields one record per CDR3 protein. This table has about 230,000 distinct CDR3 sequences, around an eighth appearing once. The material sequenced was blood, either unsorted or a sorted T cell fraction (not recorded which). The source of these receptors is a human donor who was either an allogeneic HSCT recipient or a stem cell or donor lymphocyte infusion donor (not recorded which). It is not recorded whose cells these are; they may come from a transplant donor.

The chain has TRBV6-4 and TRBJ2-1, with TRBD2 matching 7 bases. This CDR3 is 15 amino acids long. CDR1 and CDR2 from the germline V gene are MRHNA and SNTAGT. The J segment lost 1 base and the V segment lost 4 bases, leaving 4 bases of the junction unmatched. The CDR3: CASSAAGESYNEQFF. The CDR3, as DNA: TGTGCCAGCAGTGCCGCGGGGGAATCCTACAATGAGCAGTTCTTC.

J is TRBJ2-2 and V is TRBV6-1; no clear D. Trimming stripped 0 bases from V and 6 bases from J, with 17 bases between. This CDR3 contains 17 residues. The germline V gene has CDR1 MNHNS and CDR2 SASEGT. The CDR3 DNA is TGTGCCAGCAGTGAAGCGCCCGGCACCCCGGTGGCCGGGGAGCTGTTTTTT. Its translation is CASSEAPGTPVAGELFF.

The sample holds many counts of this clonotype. CDR3 bases: TGCGCCAGCAGGACAGTCCCTTTTTACGAGCAGTACTTC. This gives the protein CASRTVPFYEQYF. This rearrangement joins TRBV5-1 to TRBJ2-7; the D gene is possibly TRBD1 (5 bases). CDR1 SGHRS and CDR2 YFSETQ come from the germline V gene. Trimming took off 5 bases at V and 4 bases at J, with 13 bases between the two ends. The CDR3 covers 13 residues.

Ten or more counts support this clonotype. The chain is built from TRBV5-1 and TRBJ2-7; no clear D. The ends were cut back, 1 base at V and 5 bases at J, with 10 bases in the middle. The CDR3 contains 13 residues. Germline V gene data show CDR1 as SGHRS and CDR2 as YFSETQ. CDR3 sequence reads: CASSLRPGDEQYF. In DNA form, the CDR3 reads TGCGCCAGCAGCTTGAGGCCGGGCGACGAGCAGTACTTC.